The rows below give T cell receptor beta chains drawn from one sample of a study of human T cells and chemical hapten exposure. TCRdb ran MiXCR on the RACE reads and lists one entry per CDR3 protein. The table includes 55,000 to 75,000 distinct CDR3 sequences, approximately 6.7% detected once. The sequencing used whole blood, collected in connection with sensitization to the hapten diphenylcyclopropenone (DPC). Receptors originate from a woman aged 30 to 39 with alopecia areata. Some clones in this sample may be carry-over from other donors' samples. The CDR3 runs from the conserved cysteine through the conserved F or W. The D gene is left open where the match is weak. Clone size is stated in some rows and not others, as once, few, many or a class when expanded.

d_gene	abundance	len	v_gene	j_gene	CDR3aa	CDR3nt
.	many	14	TRBV30	TRBJ1-5	CAWSQGLSGQPQHF	TGTGCCTGGAGTCAGGGTCTTTCGGGACAGCCCCAGCATTTT
.	many	15	TRBV20-1	TRBJ2-1	CSAISRPSSYNEQFF	TGCAGTGCTATTAGCCGTCCGAGCTCCTACAATGAGCAGTTCTTC
TRBD1	once	15	TRBV19	TRBJ2-7	CASSTGQGATYEQYF	TGTGCCAGTAGTACGGGACAGGGGGCCACCTACGAGCAGTACTTC
.	few	15	TRBV5-1	TRBJ1-1	CASSLALAMNTEAFF	TGCGCCAGCAGCTTGGCCCTTGCCATGAACACTGAAGCTTTCTTT
TRBD1	many	14	TRBV7-9	TRBJ1-1	CASSPTGAIAEAFF	TGTGCCAGCAGCCCCACAGGGGCGATAGCTGAAGCTTTCTTT
.	.	13	TRBV6-5	TRBJ1-1	CASSQYPNTEAFF	TGTGCCAGCAGCCAGTACCCGAACACTGAAGCTTTCTTT
.	many	17	TRBV20-1	TRBJ1-6	CSARDILGVPYNSPLHF	TGCAGTGCTAGAGATATCCTAGGAGTACCCTATAATTCACCCCTCCACTTT
.	many	12	TRBV3-1	TRBJ1-1	CASSHPGASAFF	TGTGCCAGCAGCCACCCCGGGGCTTCAGCTTTCTTT
TRBD2	few	16	TRBV11-3	TRBJ2-1	CASSTPGLAAYNEQFF	TGTGCCAGCAGCACTCCGGGACTAGCGGCCTACAATGAGCAGTTCTTC
TRBD1	.	16	TRBV11-3	TRBJ2-3	CASSFGTGKETDTQYF	TGTGCCAGCAGCTTCGGGACAGGGAAGGAGACAGATACGCAGTATTTT
.	.	13	TRBV11-1	TRBJ1-5	CASSSTGTQPQHF	TGTGCCAGCAGCTCGACAGGAACTCAGCCCCAGCATTTT
.	many	16	TRBV11-1	TRBJ2-1	CASRFTGVAGMGEQFF	TGTGCCAGCAGATTTACAGGGGTAGCGGGGATGGGAGAGCAGTTCTTC
TRBD2	many	15	TRBV2	TRBJ2-1	CASTIVAGGYNEQFF	TGTGCCAGCACTATTGTAGCGGGGGGTTACAATGAGCAGTTCTTC
.	.	14	TRBV5-1	TRBJ1-2	CASSLAPPNYGYTF	TGCGCCAGCAGCTTGGCCCCTCCGAACTATGGCTACACCTTC
.	many	14	TRBV7-9	TRBJ2-7	CASSFGGRSYEQYF	TGTGCCAGCAGCTTCGGAGGGAGGTCCTACGAGCAGTACTTC
TRBD1	.	14	TRBV7-9	TRBJ1-4	CASSAGQFNEKLFF	TGTGCCAGCAGCGCGGGACAGTTTAATGAAAAACTGTTTTTT
.	.	14	TRBV18	TRBJ2-1	CASSPPAQGNEQFF	TGTGCCAGCTCACCACCGGCACAGGGTAATGAGCAGTTCTTC
.	few	15	TRBV7-3	TRBJ2-5	CASSSGLSPGETQYF	TGTGCCAGCAGCTCCGGACTGTCCCCCGGAGAGACCCAGTACTTC
TRBD1	many	13	TRBV6-1	TRBJ2-7	CASSRDRVAEQYF	TGTGCCAGCAGCCGGGACAGGGTCGCCGAGCAGTACTTC
.	few	12	TRBV30	TRBJ2-3	CAWSGGTDTQYF	TGTGCCTGGAGTGGGGGGACAGATACGCAGTATTTT
.	many	16	TRBV6-2/TRBV6-3	TRBJ1-4	CASSYSSHATNEKLFF	TGTGCCAGCAGTTATTCTAGTCACGCAACTAATGAAAAACTGTTTTTT
.	many	10	TRBV30	TRBJ1-1	CAWGRAEAFF	TGTGCCTGGGGCAGGGCGGAAGCTTTCTTT
TRBD1	many	14	TRBV5-1	TRBJ1-1	CASSTDRVGTEAFF	TGCGCCAGCAGCACAGACAGGGTTGGCACTGAAGCTTTCTTT
.	many	14	TRBV29-1	TRBJ1-6	CSVRTASGNSPLHF	TGCAGCGTTAGGACCGCCTCGGGGAATTCACCCCTCCACTTT
.	many	15	TRBV11-2	TRBJ1-6	CASSLEADYNSPLHF	TGTGCCAGCAGCTTAGAAGCGGATTATAATTCACCCCTCCACTTT
.	few	14	TRBV3-1	TRBJ1-2	CASSLRQAPYGDTF	TGTGCCAGCAGCCTACGACAGGCCCCCTATGGCGACACCTTC
TRBD1	many	14	TRBV30	TRBJ2-7	CAWTTGGWSYEQYF	TGTGCCTGGACCACAGGGGGCTGGTCCTACGAGCAGTACTTC
TRBD1	many	13	TRBV5-1	TRBJ1-3	CASWGQSGNTIYF	TGCGCCAGCTGGGGACAGAGTGGAAACACCATATATTTT
.	many	15	TRBV20-1	TRBJ1-6	CSARTIGALGSPLHF	TGCAGTGCTAGAACAATAGGGGCCTTAGGGTCACCCCTCCACTTT
.	many	15	TRBV5-1	TRBJ1-1	CASSLSSGMNTEAFF	TGCGCCAGCAGCTTGTCATCAGGGATGAACACTGAAGCTTTCTTT
TRBD1	many	16	TRBV7-2	TRBJ1-3	CASSLGQVVGGNTIYF	TGTGCCAGCAGCTTGGGACAGGTGGTGGGAGGAAACACCATATATTTT
.	many	14	TRBV2	TRBJ1-5	CASSELQTNQPQHF	TGTGCCAGCAGTGAACTACAGACCAATCAGCCCCAGCATTTT
.	many	13	TRBV12-5	TRBJ2-1	CASARTVGNEQFF	TGTGCTAGTGCCCGGACAGTCGGCAATGAGCAGTTCTTC
TRBD1	.	13	TRBV20-1	TRBJ1-1	CSASGFTGDEAFF	TGCAGTGCTAGCGGGTTTACAGGGGACGAAGCTTTCTTT
.	many	14	TRBV3-1	TRBJ1-3	CASSQVDAGNTIYF	TGTGCCAGCAGCCAAGTGGATGCTGGAAACACCATATATTTT
.	few	14	TRBV5-5	TRBJ1-5	CASSAGPVSQPQHF	TGTGCCAGCAGCGCCGGACCCGTATCTCAGCCCCAGCATTTT
TRBD1	few	14	TRBV20-1	TRBJ2-3	CSATRQGSTDTQYF	TGCAGTGCTACCCGACAGGGGAGTACAGATACGCAGTATTTT
.	many	16	TRBV20-1	TRBJ2-7	CSASEDSLGYPNEQYF	TGCAGTGCTAGTGAGGACTCGCTAGGGTACCCGAACGAGCAGTACTTC
TRBD2	few	15	TRBV30	TRBJ2-1	CAWGSPSGAYNEQFF	TGTGCCTGGGGGTCCCCTAGCGGAGCGTACAATGAGCAGTTCTTC
.	.	12	TRBV29-1	TRBJ1-2	CSVVTGDYGYTF	TGCAGCGTGGTGACAGGAGACTATGGCTACACCTTC
TRBD2	many	14	TRBV24-1	TRBJ2-1	CASSGGPSYNEQFF	TGTGCCAGTAGCGGGGGGCCCTCCTACAATGAGCAGTTCTTC
.	many	16	TRBV27	TRBJ2-1	CASSLSTATSYNEQFF	TGTGCCAGCAGTTTATCGACAGCTACCTCCTACAATGAGCAGTTCTTC
.	few	15	TRBV7-9	TRBJ1-4	CASSLALRSNEKLFF	TGTGCCAGCAGCTTAGCGTTGCGCAGCAATGAAAAACTGTTTTTT
.	many	13	TRBV14	TRBJ1-1	CASSWTTATEAFF	TGTGCCAGCAGCTGGACTACGGCCACTGAAGCTTTCTTT
.	many	13	TRBV20-1	TRBJ2-2	CSAAGRNTGELFF	TGCAGTGCAGCAGGGAGGAACACCGGGGAGCTGTTTTTT
TRBD1	many	13	TRBV5-1	TRBJ1-4	CASSFPGGEKLFF	TGCGCCAGCAGCTTCCCAGGGGGCGAAAAACTGTTTTTT
TRBD2	few	18	TRBV11-2	TRBJ2-2	CASSLGSGGERNTGELFF	TGTGCCAGCAGCTTAGGTAGCGGGGGGGAGCGGAACACCGGGGAGCTGTTTTTT
.	.	14	TRBV13	TRBJ1-1	CASRNRAAVAEAFF	TGTGCCAGCAGGAACAGGGCCGCGGTCGCTGAAGCTTTCTTT
TRBD2	many	15	TRBV20-1	TRBJ2-7	CSARPSPGGDYEQYF	TGCAGTGCTAGACCCTCCCCGGGGGGGGACTACGAGCAGTACTTC
.	many	14	TRBV3-1	TRBJ2-3	CASSQDRVADTQYF	TGTGCCAGCAGCCAAGATAGGGTTGCAGATACGCAGTATTTT
TRBD1	many	16	TRBV6-5	TRBJ1-3	CASSYFTGGSGNTIYF	TGTGCCAGCAGTTATTTCACAGGGGGCTCTGGAAACACCATATATTTT
TRBD2	many	16	TRBV12-3/TRBV12-4	TRBJ2-3	CASSFRLAGPTDTQYF	TGTGCCAGCAGTTTTCGCCTAGCGGGGCCCACAGATACGCAGTATTTT